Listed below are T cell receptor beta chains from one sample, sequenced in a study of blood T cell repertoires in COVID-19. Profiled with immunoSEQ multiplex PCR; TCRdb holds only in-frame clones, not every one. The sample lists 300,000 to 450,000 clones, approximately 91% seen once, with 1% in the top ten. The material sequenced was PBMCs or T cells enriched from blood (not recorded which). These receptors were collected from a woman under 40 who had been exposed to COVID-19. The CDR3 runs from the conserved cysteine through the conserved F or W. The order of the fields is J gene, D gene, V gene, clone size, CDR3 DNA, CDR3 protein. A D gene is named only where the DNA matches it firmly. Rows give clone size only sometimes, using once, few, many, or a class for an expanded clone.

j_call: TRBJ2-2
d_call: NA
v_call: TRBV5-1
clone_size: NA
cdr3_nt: TGCGCCAGCAGCCGAGGACAGTTCACCGGGGAGCTGTTTTTT
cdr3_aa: CASSRGQFTGELFF

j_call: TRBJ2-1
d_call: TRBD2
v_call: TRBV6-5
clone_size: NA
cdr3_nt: TGTGCCAGCAGAATGACTAGCGTCAATGAGCAGTTCTTC
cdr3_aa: CASRMTSVNEQFF

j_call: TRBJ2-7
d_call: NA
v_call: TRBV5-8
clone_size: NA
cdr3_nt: TGTGCCAGCAGCCTACCCCCGGAGAGCTCCTACGAGCAGTACTTC
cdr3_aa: CASSLPPESSYEQYF

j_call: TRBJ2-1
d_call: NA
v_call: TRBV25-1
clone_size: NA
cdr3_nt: TGTGCCAGCAGTGAATACGGGGACAATGAGCAGTTCTTC
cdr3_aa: CASSEYGDNEQFF

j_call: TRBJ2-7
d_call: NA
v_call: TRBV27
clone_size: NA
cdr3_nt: TGTGCCAGCAGTTTCGGCGGGGACTTCTACGAGCAGTACTTC
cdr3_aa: CASSFGGDFYEQYF

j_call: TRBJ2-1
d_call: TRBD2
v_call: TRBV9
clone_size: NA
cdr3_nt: TGTGCCAGCAGCGTAGGAGGGGGGACTAGCGGGAGGGCCTCCTACAATGAGCAGTTCTTC
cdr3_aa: CASSVGGGTSGRASYNEQFF

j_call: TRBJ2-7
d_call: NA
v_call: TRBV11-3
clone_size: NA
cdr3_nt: TGTGCCAGCAGCTTAGATGAGGAGCAGTACTTC
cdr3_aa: CASSLDEEQYF

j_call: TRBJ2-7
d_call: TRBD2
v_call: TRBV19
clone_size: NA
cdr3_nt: TGTGCCAGTAGCTTACTAGCGGGAGGGTCCGAGCAGTACTTC
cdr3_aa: CASSLLAGGSEQYF

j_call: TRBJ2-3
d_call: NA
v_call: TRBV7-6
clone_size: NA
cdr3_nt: TGTGCCAGCAGCTCCGCCGCAGGGGCTCCAGATACGCAGTATTTT
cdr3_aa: CASSSAAGAPDTQYF

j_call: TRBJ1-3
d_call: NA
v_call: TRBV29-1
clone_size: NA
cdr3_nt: TGCAGCGCCGCGGCCAAGACTGTGGGAAACACCATATATTTT
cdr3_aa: CSAAAKTVGNTIYF

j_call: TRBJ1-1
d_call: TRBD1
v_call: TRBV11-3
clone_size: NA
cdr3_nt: TGTGCCAGCAGCTTCAGGGGGCTGGAGAACACTGAAGCTTTCTTT
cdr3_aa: CASSFRGLENTEAFF

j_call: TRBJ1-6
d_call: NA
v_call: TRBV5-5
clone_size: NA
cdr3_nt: TGTGCCAGCAGCTTAAAAGCGCGGGGCGGTTGGGAGTCCTATAATTCACCCCTCCACTTT
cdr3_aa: CASSLKARGGWESYNSPLHF

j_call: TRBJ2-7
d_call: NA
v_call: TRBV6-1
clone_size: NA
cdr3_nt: TGTGCCAGCAGTGAATTCACAAATTTCTACGAGCAGTACTTC
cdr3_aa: CASSEFTNFYEQYF

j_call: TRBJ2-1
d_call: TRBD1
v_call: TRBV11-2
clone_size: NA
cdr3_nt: TGTGCCAGCAGCTTAATACCACAGGGGGGCAATGAGCAGTTCTTC
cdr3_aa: CASSLIPQGGNEQFF

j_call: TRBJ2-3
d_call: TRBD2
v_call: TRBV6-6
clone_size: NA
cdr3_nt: TGTGCCAGCAGTCCCCGAACTTCGAAAGGACTAGCGGGGCTCACAGATACGCAGTATTTT
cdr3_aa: CASSPRTSKGLAGLTDTQYF

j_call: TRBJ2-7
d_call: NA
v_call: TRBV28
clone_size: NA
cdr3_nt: TGTGCAGCCAACACCGGGACACTTTACGAGCAGTACTTC
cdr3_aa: CAANTGTLYEQYF

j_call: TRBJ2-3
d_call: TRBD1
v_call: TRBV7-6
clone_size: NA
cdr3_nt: TGTGCCAGCAGCTTTGCCGGGACAGGGTCAGATACGCAGTATTTT
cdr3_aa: CASSFAGTGSDTQYF

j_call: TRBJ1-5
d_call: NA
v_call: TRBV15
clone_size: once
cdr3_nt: TGTGCCACCAGCATTATCAGGGATCAGCCCCAGCATTTT
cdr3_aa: CATSIIRDQPQHF

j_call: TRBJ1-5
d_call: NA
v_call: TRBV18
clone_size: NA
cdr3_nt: TGTGCCAGCTCACCGACTGATGATCAGCCCCAGCATTTT
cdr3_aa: CASSPTDDQPQHF

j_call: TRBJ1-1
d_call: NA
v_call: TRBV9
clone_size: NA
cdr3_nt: TGTGCCAGCAGCCCCGAGGGTGTGGCTGAAGCTTTCTTT
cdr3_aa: CASSPEGVAEAFF

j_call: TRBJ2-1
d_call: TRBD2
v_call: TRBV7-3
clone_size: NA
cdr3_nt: TGTGCCAGCAGCCCCGGGACTAGCGGGAGTGCTGAGCAGTTCTTC
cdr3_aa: CASSPGTSGSAEQFF

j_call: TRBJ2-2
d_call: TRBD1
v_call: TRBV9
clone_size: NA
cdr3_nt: TGTGCCAGCAGCGTAGTAGGGACAGGGGGAAACACCGGGGAGCTGTTTTTT
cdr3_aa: CASSVVGTGGNTGELFF

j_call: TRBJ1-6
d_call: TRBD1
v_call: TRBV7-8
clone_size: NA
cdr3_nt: TGTGCCAGCAGCTCCCGACAGGGGGCAAATTCACCCCTCCACTTT
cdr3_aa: CASSSRQGANSPLHF

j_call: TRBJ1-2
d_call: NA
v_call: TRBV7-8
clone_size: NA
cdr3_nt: TGTGCCAGCAGCTATCTTCCCTCGGGGGACGGGGGTGGCTACACCTTC
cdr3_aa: CASSYLPSGDGGGYTF

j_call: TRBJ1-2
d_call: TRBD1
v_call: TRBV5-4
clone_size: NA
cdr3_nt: TGTGCCAGCAGCTTTGTTTTGGACAGGGGCTATGGCTACACCTTC
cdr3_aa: CASSFVLDRGYGYTF

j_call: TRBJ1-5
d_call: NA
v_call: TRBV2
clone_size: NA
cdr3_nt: TGTGCCAGCAGCCACCCCCCGGGTCAGGGTGATTATCAGCCCCAGCATTTT
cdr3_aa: CASSHPPGQGDYQPQHF

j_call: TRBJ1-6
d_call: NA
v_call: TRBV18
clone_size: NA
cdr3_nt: TGTGCCAGCTCACCCCGGGGGATTTATAATTCACCCCTCCACTTT
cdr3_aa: CASSPRGIYNSPLHF

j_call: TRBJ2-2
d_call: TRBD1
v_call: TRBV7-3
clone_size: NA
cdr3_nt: TGTGCCAGCAGGACCACTTGGACAGGGAACACCGGGGAGCTGTTTTTT
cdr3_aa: CASRTTWTGNTGELFF

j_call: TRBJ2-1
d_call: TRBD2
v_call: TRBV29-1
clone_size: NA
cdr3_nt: TGCAGCGCCAGGACTAGAGGTTTGCAGAATGAGCAGTTCTTC
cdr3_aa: CSARTRGLQNEQFF

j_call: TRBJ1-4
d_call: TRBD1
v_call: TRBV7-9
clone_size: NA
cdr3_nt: TGTGCCAGCAGCTTGGACAGGGGGGAGAATGAAAAACTGTTTTTT
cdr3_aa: CASSLDRGENEKLFF

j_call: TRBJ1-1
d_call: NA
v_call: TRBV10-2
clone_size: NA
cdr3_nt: TGCGCCAACTTATTCCGGCCATTGGGCCCAAACTGGTGTCACACTGAAGCTTTCTTT
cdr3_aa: CANLFRPLGPNWCHTEAFF

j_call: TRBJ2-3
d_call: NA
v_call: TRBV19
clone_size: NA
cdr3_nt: TGTGCCAGTAGTACGAACAGGAAAAGCACAGATACGCAGTATTTT
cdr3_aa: CASSTNRKSTDTQYF

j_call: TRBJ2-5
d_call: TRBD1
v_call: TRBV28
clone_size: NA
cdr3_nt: TGTGCCAGCAGTATACAGGGGGGACACCAAGAGACCCAGTACTTC
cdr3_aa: CASSIQGGHQETQYF

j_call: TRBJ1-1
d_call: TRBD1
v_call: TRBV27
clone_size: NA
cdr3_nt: TGTGCCAGCAGTCCACGGACAGGGGCGCTGCAACGTGAAGCTTTCTTT
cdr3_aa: CASSPRTGALQREAFF

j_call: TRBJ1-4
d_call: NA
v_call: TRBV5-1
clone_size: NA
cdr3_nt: TGCGCCAGCAGCCCCGTTGGGGCTGGGGAAAAACTGTTTTTT
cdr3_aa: CASSPVGAGEKLFF

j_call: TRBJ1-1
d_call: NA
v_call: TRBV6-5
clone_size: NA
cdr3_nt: TGTGCCAGCGGTCCGAGGAACACTGAAGCTTTCTTT
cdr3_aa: CASGPRNTEAFF

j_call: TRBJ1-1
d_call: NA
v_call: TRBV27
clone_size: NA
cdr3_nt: TGTGCCAGCAGTTTATTTCGGGGTGAAACTGAAGCTTTCTTT
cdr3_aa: CASSLFRGETEAFF

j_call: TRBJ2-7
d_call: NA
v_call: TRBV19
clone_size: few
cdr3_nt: TGTGCCAGTAGTATATCGGCGGGCGAGCAGTACTTC
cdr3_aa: CASSISAGEQYF

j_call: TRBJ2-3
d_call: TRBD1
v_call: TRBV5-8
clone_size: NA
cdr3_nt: TGTGCCAGCAGCCCCGGGACAGGGGTGGGCACAGATACGCAGTATTTT
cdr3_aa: CASSPGTGVGTDTQYF

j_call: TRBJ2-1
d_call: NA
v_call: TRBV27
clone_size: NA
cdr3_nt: TGTTCCACGGGGATTACCTACAATGAGCAGTTCTTC
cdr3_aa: CSTGITYNEQFF

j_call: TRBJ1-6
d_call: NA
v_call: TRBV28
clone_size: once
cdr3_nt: TGTGCCAGCAGTCCTACTTTCGGGGACAAGGATAATTCACCCCTCCACTTT
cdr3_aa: CASSPTFGDKDNSPLHF

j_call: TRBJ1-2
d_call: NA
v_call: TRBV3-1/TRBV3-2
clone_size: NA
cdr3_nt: TGTGCCAGCAGCGAAACAGGGCGAGGCTACACCTTC
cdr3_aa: CASSETGRGYTF

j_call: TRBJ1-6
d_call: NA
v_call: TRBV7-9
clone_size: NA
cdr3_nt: TGTGCCAGCAGCTTAGGTGCCCAGGGTGATTCACCCCTCCACTTT
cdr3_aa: CASSLGAQGDSPLHF

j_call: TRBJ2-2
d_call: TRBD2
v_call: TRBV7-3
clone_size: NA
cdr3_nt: TGTGCCAGCAGCTTAGGGGCGGGAGACACCGGGGAGCTGTTTTTT
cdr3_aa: CASSLGAGDTGELFF

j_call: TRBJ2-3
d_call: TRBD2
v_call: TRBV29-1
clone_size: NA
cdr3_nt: TGCAGCGGGCGGGGGGGGACAGATACGCAGTATTTT
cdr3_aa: CSGRGGTDTQYF

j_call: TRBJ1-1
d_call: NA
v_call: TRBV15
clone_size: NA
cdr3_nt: TGTGCCACCAGCAGAGATTGGCAGATGAACACTGAAGCTTTCTTT
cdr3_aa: CATSRDWQMNTEAFF